This TCR beta chain appears in the sequencing data of a study of regulatory T cells in long-lasting Graves disease (dated by TCRdb to the early 2020s). Regarding the research as a whole: Patients with newly diagnosed Graves' disease had been on antithyroid drugs for under 3 months. Persistent Graves' disease patients were compared with newly diagnosed Graves' disease patients by peripheral blood TCR sequencing and RNA sequencing. The study was registered as a clinical trial and conducted in China. A total of approximately 35 samples were covered by TCR sequencing, comprising some 13 persistent and some 20 newly diagnosed Graves' disease patients.

Libraries were constructed by multiplex PCR. Sequencing was performed on an Illumina HiSeq 4000. iRepertoire HTBI primers and Arm-PCR amplification of CDR3 regions were used to construct TCR beta libraries. PCR products were gel purified before sequencing. In the authors' own workflow: Gene usage analysis of CDR3 amino acid clonotypes used the 60 to 75 TRBV and fewer than 15 TRBJ segments found across samples. Filtered high-quality paired reads were merged into contigs using COPE and FqMerger. BLAST was used to align contigs to the IMGT TRBV, TRBD and TRBJ reference genes, and CDR3 was defined following IMGT. Any clonotype with a frequency above 0.1% was counted as a highly expanded clone. Shannon entropy served as the measure of repertoire diversity, while the Gini coefficient captured V-J evenness. Clonotypes shared by more than one individual were considered public. TCRdb handled the public reads itself, with Q25 trimming in fastp and clone calling in MiXCR, and kept productive beta chains. Each CDR3 protein appears once, grouped with its most common genes and DNA. These V and J calls originate from TCRdb's pipeline instead of the authors' own analysis. In this sample the table shows approximately 390,000 distinct CDR3 sequences, roughly 16% of which occur a single time. The ten largest clones capture 20% of the sample.

Study-wide conclusions, independent of this receptor: As a limitation, the authors acknowledged that the small sample size may reduce accuracy. Persistent Graves' disease patients showed lower TCR Shannon entropy and fewer highly expanded clones than newly diagnosed patients, suggesting clonal expansion. Persistent patients shared more public clonotypes among themselves (2,741) than newly diagnosed patients did (approximately 900). Only peripheral blood was studied, because thyroid tissue, the primary lesion, was inaccessible. Persistent disease showed preferential use of TRBV28, TRBJ1-2 and TRBJ2-5, whereas newly diagnosed disease favored TRBV20-1 and TRBJ2-1. Sequencing and analysis were restricted to the TCR beta chain.

In this sample, this clonotype turned up a few times. Its binding antigen is unknown. This sequence may be a read error, since a much larger clone differs from it by one base. Looking up the germline V gene (reference sequence) yields CDR1 DFQATT and CDR2 SNEGSKA. The CDR3 holds 17 amino acids from the cysteine to the phenylalanine. Only CDR3 DNA is held: 51 bases, read in frame from base 1. V drops 5 bases and J drops 0 bases, leaving 20 bases in between. What the time point label conveys for this sample: newly diagnosed GD, antithyroid drugs for less than 3 months. RNA was extracted from PBMCs in TRIzol for both TCR sequencing and RNA sequencing. Graves' disease was diagnosed according to American Thyroid Association guidelines. The patients came from an endocrinology department in Xi'an, China. Each patient gave roughly 10 milliliters of peripheral blood, collected in an EDTA anticoagulant tube. Ficoll Paque Plus density gradient separation was used to isolate PBMCs, and no further T cell sorting was performed. An Agilent 2100 Bioanalyzer and agarose gel were used to check RNA quality, while a NanoDrop 2000 measured RNA concentration.

A further study also used this sample, focusing on T cells in Graves' hyperthyroidism and ophthalmopathy. From the second report: A patient counted as having stable Graves' hyperthyroidism if no progression to ophthalmopathy occurred over 18 months of follow-up. The hyperthyroidism patients were between 18 and 65 years old and newly diagnosed, with a disease duration of less than 2 months. The study excluded patients with uncontrolled infections, other autoimmune diseases, pregnancy or lactation. Diagnoses were established on the basis of clinical symptoms, serum thyroxine and TRAb, thyroid ultrasound, and orbital computed tomography. The first round of RT-PCR for the TCR CDR3 was performed with the HTBI primer set and the Qiagen OneStep RT-PCR kit. Most expanded thyroid clonotypes (frequency above 0.001) were also detected in blood, a finding suggesting that blood repertoires may reflect thyroid immune responses. In cross-validation, a model built on a 13 V-J signature told ophthalmopathy apart from stable hyperthyroidism with under 90% sensitivity and 81% to 82% specificity, and in testing the same model reached 80%/75%. In validation, the model predicted progression to ophthalmopathy a median of around 6.5 months before onset, with roughly 70% sensitivity and nearly 75% specificity. TCR V-J signatures able to tell the groups apart were searched for in a discovery cohort of some 100 patients, of whom around 43 had Graves' ophthalmopathy and around 58 had stable Graves' hyperthyroidism. Prospective prediction of ophthalmopathy was tested in an independent validation cohort of some 20 hyperthyroidism patients and 17 patients who later progressed to ophthalmopathy. The 100 discovery patients were randomly split 7:3 into training and test sets. In six Graves' hyperthyroidism patients, the study also compared T-cell repertoires from thyroid tissue with T-cell repertoires from blood. Once sampling was done, hyperthyroidism patients were given methimazole at a starting dose of 30 mg daily, whereas ophthalmopathy patients were given high-dose intravenous methylprednisolone. A second multiplex PCR round built the libraries, followed by size selection and purification. Paired-end sequencing of the libraries was performed with 100 bp reads on an Illumina HiSeq2000. SOAPnuke was used to process the raw data, throwing out any read that contained adapters or uncalled bases, had a mean Phred below 15, or lacked an exact constant-primer or identifier match. High-quality paired reads were merged using COPE v1.2.5, and each unique nucleotide sequence was defined as a clonotype. Clonotypes were aligned to IMGT TRBV, TRBD and TRBJ reference segments using MiTCR v1.1. The analysis was restricted to V-J combinations with a frequency above 0.0001, which together covered 99.2% of the repertoires. A TCS score was defined as the ratio between F50 (clonal expansion) and ExV (chaos), using BLOSUM62-based TCRdist between CDR3 peptides within each V-J. Welch's t-statistics and random forest reduced fewer than 600 V-J features to 10 to 15, which were used in a naive Bayes classifier (R e1071). No statistical method was used to set the sample size in advance, and investigators knew the group allocation. According to the paper, TCR Vbeta CDR3 sequencing was carried out on 135 peripheral blood samples, which came from 40 to 45 ophthalmopathy, under 80 hyperthyroidism and roughly 17 progressor patients.

The TCR comes from a woman younger than 30 with Graves disease. Donor details come from another sample of the same person, matched by shared clones. The sample consisted of peripheral blood mononuclear cells (PBMCs), taken at new diagnosis, from a patient treated with antithyroid drugs. The rearrangement combines TRBV20-1 with TRBJ1-5; matching of 6 bases hints at TRBD1 as the D gene. The nucleotide sequence is given as TGCAGTGCTCCACCCCGGGACAAAGGGTATAGCAATCAGCCCCAGCATTTT. Its amino acids are CSAPPRDKGYSNQPQHF.